What follows are 3 T cell receptor beta chains derived from one specimen sequenced in a study of T-cell memory formation after mild COVID-19. In TCRdb, the 5' RACE reads were re-called with MiXCR into one record per CDR3 protein. Of about 320,000 distinct CDR3 sequences in the sample, around an eighth were seen once. The source material was PBMCs or a T cell subset sorted from them (not recorded which). These receptors originate from a man younger than 30 who had mild COVID-19 (a few samples of this study predate the infection). Cell type and time point are not known.

This CDR3 reads CASSYSRTGVNTEAFF. CDR3 nucleotide sequence: TGTGCCAGCAGTTACAGTAGGACAGGGGTGAACACTGAAGCTTTCTTT. This chain connects TRBV6-2 or TRBV6-3 to TRBJ1-1; the match to TRBD1 covers 9 bases. The trim removed 2 bases at V and 0 bases at J, leaving 4 bases unmatched. The CDR3 length is 16 residues. Germline lookup yields CDR1 MNHEY and CDR2 SVGEGT.

The CDR3 DNA is TGTGCCAGCAGCTTACTATCGGCAGATACGCAGTATTTT. This gives the protein CASSLLSADTQYF. The rearrangement links TRBV7-3 to TRBJ2-3, with D unresolved. The germline CDR1 and CDR2 sequences are SGHTA and FQGTGA. The CDR3 contains 13 residues. V lost 2 bases and J lost 4, with 7 bases in between.

This clonotype has a handful of counts. The genes are TRBV7-9 and TRBJ2-7; D not certain. This CDR3 region has 12 residues. In germline, CDR1 is SEHNR, CDR2 FQNEAQ (reference sequence). V was cut by 5 bases and J by 7 bases, with 12 bases left in between. The CDR3 protein is CASSPGPREQYF. The CDR3 region has the DNA TGTGCCAGCAGCCCCGGGCCACGGGAGCAGTACTTC.